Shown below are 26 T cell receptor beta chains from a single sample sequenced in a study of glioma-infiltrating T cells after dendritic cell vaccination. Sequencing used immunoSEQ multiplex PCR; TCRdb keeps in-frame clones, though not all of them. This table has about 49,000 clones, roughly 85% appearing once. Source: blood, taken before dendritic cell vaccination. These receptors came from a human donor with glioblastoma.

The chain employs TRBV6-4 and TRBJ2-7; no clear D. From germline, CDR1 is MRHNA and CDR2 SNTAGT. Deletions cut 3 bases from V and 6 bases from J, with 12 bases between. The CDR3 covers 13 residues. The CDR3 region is CASSEHPVSEQYF. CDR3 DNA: TGTGCCAGCAGTGAACATCCCGTATCCGAGCAGTACTTC.

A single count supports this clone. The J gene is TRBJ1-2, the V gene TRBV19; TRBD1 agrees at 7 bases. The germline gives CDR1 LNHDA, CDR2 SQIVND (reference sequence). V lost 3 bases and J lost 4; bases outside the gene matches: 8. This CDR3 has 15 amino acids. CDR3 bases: TGTGCCAGTAGTATGGCGCCGACAGGGCCCTATGGCTACACCTTC. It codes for CASSMAPTGPYGYTF. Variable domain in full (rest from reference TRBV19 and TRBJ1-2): DGGITQSPKYLFRKEGQNVTLSCEQNLNHDAMYWYRQDPGQGLRLIYYSQIVNDFQKGDIAEGYSVSREKKESFPLTVTSAQKNPTAFYLCASSMAPTGPYGYTFGSGTRLTVV.

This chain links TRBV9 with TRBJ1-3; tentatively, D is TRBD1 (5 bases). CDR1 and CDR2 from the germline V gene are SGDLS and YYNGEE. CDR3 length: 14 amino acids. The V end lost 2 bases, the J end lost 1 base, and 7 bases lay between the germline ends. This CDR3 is CASSVTDSGNTIYF. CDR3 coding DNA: TGTGCCAGCAGCGTGACAGATTCTGGAAACACCATATATTTT.

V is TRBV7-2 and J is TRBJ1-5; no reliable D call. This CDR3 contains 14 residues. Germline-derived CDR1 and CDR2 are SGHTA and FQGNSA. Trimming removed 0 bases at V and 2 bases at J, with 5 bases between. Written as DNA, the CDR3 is TGTGCCAGCAGCTTAGCGGGCGGCAATCAGCCCCAGCATTTT. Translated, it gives CASSLAGGNQPQHF.

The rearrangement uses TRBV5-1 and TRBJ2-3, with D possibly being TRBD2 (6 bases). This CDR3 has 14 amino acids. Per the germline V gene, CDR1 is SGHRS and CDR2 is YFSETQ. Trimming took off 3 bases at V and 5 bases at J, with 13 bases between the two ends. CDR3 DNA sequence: TGCGCCAGCAGCTCCGGAGGGATAGAAGATACGCAGTATTTT. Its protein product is CASSSGGIEDTQYF.

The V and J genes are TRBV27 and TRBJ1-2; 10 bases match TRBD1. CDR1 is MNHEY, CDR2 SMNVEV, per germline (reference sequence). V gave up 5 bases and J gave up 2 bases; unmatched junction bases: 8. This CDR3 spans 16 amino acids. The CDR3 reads CASSVRQGARNYGYTF. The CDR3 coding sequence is TGTGCCAGCAGTGTCAGACAGGGGGCGAGGAACTATGGCTACACCTTC.

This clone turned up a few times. The CDR3 is CASSLRHPAGTEAFF. The CDR3 region has the DNA TGTGCCAGCAGCCTAAGGCACCCGGCGGGCACTGAAGCTTTCTTT. The V gene is TRBV25-1, the J gene TRBJ1-1, with D unclear. The germline V gene encodes CDR1 MGHDK and CDR2 SYGVNS. Trimming took 6 bases from V and 4 from J, leaving 18 bases between them. The CDR3 length is 15 residues.

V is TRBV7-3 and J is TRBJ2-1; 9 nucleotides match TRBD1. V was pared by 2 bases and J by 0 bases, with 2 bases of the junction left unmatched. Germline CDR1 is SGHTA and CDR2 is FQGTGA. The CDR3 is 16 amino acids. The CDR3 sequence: CASSLEGQGSYNEQFF. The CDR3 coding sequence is TGTGCCAGCAGCTTAGAGGGACAGGGCTCCTACAATGAGCAGTTCTTC.

The CDR3 coding sequence is TGTGCCAGCAGTCCGACGCCGACTAGTTCTGAGACCCAGTACTTC. Translated: CASSPTPTSSETQYF. V usage is TRBV2 and J usage is TRBJ2-5; TRBD2 is a possible D gene (6 bases). CDR1 SNHLY and CDR2 FYNNEI come from the germline V gene. The CDR3 covers 15 residues. V was trimmed by 5 bases and J by 5 bases, leaving 18 bases between them.

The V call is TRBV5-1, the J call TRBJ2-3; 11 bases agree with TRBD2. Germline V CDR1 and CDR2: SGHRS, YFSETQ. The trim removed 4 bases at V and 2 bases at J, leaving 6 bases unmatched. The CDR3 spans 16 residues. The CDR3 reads CASSALTSGITDTQYF. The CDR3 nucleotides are TGCGCCAGCAGCGCACTGACTAGCGGGATCACAGATACGCAGTATTTT.

In nucleotides, the CDR3 is TGTGCCAGCAGCTTAGTCCGGGTCTCCAACACCATATATTTT. This codes for CASSLVRVSNTIYF. The chain uses TRBV11-2 and TRBJ1-3, with D unresolved. This CDR3 contains 14 residues. V was clipped by 1 base and J by 7 bases, with 11 bases between them. Germline V lookup: CDR1 SGHAT, CDR2 FQNNGV.

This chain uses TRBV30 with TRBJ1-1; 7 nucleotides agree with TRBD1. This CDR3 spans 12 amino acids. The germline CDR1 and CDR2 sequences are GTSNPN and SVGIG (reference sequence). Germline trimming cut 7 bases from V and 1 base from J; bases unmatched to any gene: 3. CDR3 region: CASDRPNTEAFF. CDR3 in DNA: TGTGCCTCGGACAGGCCGAACACTGAAGCTTTCTTT.

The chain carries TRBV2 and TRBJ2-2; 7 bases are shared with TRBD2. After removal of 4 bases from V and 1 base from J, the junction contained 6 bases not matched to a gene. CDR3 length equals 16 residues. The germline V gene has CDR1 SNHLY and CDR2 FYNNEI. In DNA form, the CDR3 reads TGTGCCAGCAGTGGGGGGGGAGCTAGGAACACCGGGGAGCTGTTTTTT. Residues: CASSGGGARNTGELFF.

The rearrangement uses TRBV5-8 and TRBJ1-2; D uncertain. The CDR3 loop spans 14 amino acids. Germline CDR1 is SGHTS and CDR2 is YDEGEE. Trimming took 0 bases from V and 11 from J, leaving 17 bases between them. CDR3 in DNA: TGTGCCAGCAGCTTGGGGGAGAGGCCCGCTCTTTACACCTTC. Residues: CASSLGERPALYTF. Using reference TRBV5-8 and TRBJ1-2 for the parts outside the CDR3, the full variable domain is EAGVTQSPTHLIKTRGQQATLRCSPISGHTSVYWYQQALGLGLQFLLWYDEGEERNRGNFPPRFSGRQFPNYSSELNVNALELEDSALYLCASSLGERPALYTFGSGTRLTVV.

CDR3 bases: TGTGCCAGTAGTATCTCAACAGGGGCGGGGAACACTGAAGCTTTCTTT. Protein sequence: CASSISTGAGNTEAFF. The rearrangement uses TRBV19 and TRBJ1-1, with 7 nucleotides matching TRBD1. This CDR3 spans 16 amino acids. Unmatched junction bases numbered 8, after V lost 3 bases and J lost 1 base. Germline V gives CDR1 LNHDA, CDR2 SQIVND (reference sequence). The full variable domain, with the rest looked up from reference TRBV19 and TRBJ1-1, is DGGITQSPKYLFRKEGQNVTLSCEQNLNHDAMYWYRQDPGQGLRLIYYSQIVNDFQKGDIAEGYSVSREKKESFPLTVTSAQKNPTAFYLCASSISTGAGNTEAFFGQGTRLTVV.

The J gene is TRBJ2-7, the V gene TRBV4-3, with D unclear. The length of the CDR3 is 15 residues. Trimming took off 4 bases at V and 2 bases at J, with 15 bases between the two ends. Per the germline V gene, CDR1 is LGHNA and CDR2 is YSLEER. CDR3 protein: CASSRSVVGAYEQYF. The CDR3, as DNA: TGCGCCAGCAGCCGGAGCGTGGTGGGTGCCTACGAGCAGTACTTC.

The CDR3 sequence: CASRTKTSASTDTQYF. CDR3 nucleotide sequence: TGTGCCAGCAGAACGAAGACTAGCGCTAGCACAGATACGCAGTATTTT. This chain uses TRBV5-4 with TRBJ2-3; 8 nucleotides align to TRBD2. The CDR3 is 16 residues long. Germline CDR1 SGHNT, CDR2 YYREEE (reference sequence). The trim removed 5 bases at V and 0 bases at J, leaving 8 bases unmatched.

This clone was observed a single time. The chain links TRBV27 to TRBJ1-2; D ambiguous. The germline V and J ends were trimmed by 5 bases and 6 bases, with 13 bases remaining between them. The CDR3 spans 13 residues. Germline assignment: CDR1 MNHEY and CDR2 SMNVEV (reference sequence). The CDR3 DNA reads TGTGCCAGCAGTCCTCACGGGAGGGATGGCTACACCTTC. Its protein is CASSPHGRDGYTF.

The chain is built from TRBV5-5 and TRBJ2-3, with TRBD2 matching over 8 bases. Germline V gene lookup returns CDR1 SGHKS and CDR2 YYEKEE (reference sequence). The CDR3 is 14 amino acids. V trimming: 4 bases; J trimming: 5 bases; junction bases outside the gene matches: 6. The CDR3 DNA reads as TGTGCCAGCAGCCTCCGGGAGGGCCGAGATACGCAGTATTTT. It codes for CASSLREGRDTQYF.

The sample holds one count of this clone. The CDR3: CASSQASYEQYF. The CDR3 bases are TGTGCCAGCAGCCAAGCGTCCTACGAGCAGTACTTC. This chain uses TRBV11-3 with TRBJ2-7; D unresolved. Germline V gene lookup returns CDR1 SGHNT and CDR2 YENEEA. The CDR3 runs to 12 residues. V was trimmed by 5 bases and J by 1 base, leaving 6 bases between them.

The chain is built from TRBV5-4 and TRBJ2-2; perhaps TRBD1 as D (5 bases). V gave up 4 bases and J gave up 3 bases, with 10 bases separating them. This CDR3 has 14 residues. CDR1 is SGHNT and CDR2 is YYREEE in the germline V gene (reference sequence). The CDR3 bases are TGTGCCAGCAGCCAGGGATTCGACACCGGGGAGCTGTTTTTT. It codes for CASSQGFDTGELFF. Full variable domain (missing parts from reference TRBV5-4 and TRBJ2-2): ETGVTQSPTHLIKTRGQQVTLRCSSQSGHNTVSWYQQALGQGPQFIFQYYREEENGRGNFPPRFSGLQFPNYSSELNVNALELDDSALYLCASSQGFDTGELFFGEGSRLTVL.

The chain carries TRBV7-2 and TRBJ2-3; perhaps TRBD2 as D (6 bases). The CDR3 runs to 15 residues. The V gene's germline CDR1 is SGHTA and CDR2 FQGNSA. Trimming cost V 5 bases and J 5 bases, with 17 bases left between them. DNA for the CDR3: TGTGCCAGCAGCCGGGCATCGGGAGTTATAGATACGCAGTATTTT. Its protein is CASSRASGVIDTQYF. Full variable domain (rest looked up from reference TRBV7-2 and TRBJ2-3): GAGVSQSPSNKVTEKGKDVELRCDPISGHTALYWYRQSLGQGLEFLIYFQGNSAPDKSGLPSDRFSAERTGGSVSTLTIQRTQQEDSAVYLCASSRASGVIDTQYFGPGTRLTVL.

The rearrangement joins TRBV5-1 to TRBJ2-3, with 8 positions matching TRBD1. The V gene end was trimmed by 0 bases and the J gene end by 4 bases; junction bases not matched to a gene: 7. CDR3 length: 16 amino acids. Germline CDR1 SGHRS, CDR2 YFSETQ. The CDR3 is CASSLEGGQGSDTQYF. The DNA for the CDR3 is TGCGCCAGCAGCTTGGAAGGCGGACAGGGATCAGATACGCAGTATTTT.

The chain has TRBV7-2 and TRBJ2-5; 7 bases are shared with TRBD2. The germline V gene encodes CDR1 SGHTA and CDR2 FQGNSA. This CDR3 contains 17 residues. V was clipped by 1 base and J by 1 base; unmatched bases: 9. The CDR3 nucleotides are TGTGCCAGCAGCTTAGGGCTAGCGGCCATTTTCCAAGAGACCCAGTACTTC. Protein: CASSLGLAAIFQETQYF.

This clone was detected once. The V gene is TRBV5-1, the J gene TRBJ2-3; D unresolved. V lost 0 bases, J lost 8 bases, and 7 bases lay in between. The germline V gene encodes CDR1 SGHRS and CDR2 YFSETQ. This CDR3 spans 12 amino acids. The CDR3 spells CASSLDPGTQYF. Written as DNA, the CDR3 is TGCGCCAGCAGCTTGGATCCAGGTACGCAGTATTTT. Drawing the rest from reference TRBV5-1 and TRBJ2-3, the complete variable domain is KAGVTQTPRYLIKTRGQQVTLSCSPISGHRSVSWYQQTPGQGLQFLFEYFSETQRNKGNFPGRFSGRQFSNSRSEMNVSTLELGDSALYLCASSLDPGTQYFGPGTRLTVL.

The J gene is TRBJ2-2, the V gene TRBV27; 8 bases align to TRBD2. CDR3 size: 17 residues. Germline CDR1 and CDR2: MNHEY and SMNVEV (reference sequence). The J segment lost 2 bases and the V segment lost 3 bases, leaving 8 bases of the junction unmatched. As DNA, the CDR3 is TGTGCCAGCAGTTTCCGACCTACTAGCGGAAACACCGGGGAGCTGTTTTTT. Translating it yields CASSFRPTSGNTGELFF.